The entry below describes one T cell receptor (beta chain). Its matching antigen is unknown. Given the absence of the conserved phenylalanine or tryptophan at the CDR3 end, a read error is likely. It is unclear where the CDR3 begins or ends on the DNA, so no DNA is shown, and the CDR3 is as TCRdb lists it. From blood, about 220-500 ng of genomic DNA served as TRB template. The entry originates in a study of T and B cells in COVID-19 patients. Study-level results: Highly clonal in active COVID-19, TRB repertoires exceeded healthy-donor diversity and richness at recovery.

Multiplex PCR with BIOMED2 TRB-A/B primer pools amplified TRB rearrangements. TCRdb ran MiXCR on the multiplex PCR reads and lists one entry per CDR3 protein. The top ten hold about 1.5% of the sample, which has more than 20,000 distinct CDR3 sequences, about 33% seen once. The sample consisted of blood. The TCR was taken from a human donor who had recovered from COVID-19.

The CDR3 sequence is CARSLGTHVGL. This chain connects TRBV5-3 to TRBJ2-7. TRBV5-3 is flagged as an ORF with uncertain function. Termini included, the CDR3 measures 11 amino acids.